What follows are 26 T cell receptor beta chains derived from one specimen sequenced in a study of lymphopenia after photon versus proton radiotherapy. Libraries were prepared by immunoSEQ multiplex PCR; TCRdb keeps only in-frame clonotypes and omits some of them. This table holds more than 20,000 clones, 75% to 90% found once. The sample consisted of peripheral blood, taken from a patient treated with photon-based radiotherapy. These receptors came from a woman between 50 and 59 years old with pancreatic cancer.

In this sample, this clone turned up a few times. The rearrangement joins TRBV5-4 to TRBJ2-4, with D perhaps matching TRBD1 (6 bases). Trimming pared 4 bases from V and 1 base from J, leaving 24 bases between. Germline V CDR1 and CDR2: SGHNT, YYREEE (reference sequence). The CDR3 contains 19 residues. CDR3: CASSTLQGIRSEAKNIQYF. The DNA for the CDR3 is TGTGCCAGCAGCACCTTACAGGGAATTAGGAGCGAGGCCAAAAACATTCAGTACTTC.

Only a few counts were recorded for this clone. This CDR3 is CASSPRTDRGETQYF. The CDR3 DNA reads as TGTGCCAGCAGCCCCCGCACCGACAGGGGGGAGACCCAGTACTTC. The chain uses TRBV11-2 and TRBJ2-5; 9 nucleotides line up with TRBD1. Germline V CDR1 and CDR2: SGHAT, FQNNGV. The CDR3 loop spans 15 amino acids. The ends lost 5 bases at V and 5 bases at J; junction bases unmatched: 9.

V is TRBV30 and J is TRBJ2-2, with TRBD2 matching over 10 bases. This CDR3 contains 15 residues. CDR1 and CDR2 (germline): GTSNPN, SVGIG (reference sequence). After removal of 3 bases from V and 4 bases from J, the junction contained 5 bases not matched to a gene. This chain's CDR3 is CAWRKRTSGTGELFF. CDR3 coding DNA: TGTGCCTGGAGAAAAAGGACTAGCGGCACCGGGGAGCTGTTTTTT.

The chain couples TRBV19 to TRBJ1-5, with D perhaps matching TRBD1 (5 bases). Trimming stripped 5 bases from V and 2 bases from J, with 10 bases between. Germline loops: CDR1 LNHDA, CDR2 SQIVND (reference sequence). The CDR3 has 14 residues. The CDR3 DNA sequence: TGTGCCAGTAGTTCCCAGGGTGGCAATCAGCCCCAGCATTTT. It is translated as CASSSQGGNQPQHF.

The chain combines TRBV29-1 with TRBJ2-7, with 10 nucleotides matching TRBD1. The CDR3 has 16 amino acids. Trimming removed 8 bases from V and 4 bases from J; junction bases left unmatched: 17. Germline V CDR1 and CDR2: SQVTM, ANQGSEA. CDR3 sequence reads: CSTTTEPGTGVYEQYF. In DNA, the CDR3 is TGCAGCACCACAACCGAACCCGGGACAGGGGTTTACGAGCAGTACTTC.

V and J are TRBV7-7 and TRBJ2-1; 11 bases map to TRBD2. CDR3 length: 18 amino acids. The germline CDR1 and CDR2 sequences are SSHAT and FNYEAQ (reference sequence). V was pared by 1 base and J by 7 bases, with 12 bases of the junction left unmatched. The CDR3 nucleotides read TGTGCCAGCAGCTTAGGTAGCGGGAGGGCCGGAATGCTAAATGAGCAGTTCTTC. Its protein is CASSLGSGRAGMLNEQFF.

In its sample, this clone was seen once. DNA of the CDR3: TGTGCCAGCAGCGTAGTAGACGGCTCCTACGAGCAGTACTTC. Its protein product is CASSVVDGSYEQYF. J is TRBJ2-7 and V is TRBV9; D gene ambiguous. The CDR3 is 14 residues long. Germline-derived CDR1 and CDR2 are SGDLS and YYNGEE. V lost 0 bases and J 0 bases, leaving 7 bases between the germline ends.

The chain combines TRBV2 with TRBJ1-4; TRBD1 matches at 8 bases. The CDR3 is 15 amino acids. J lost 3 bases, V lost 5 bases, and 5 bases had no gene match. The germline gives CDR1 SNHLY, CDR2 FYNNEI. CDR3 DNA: TGTGCCAGCAGTACCCAGGGACAGGCTAATGAAAAACTGTTTTTT. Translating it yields CASSTQGQANEKLFF.

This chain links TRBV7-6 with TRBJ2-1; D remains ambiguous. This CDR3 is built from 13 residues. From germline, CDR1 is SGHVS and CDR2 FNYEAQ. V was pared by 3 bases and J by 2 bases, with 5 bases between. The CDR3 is CASSFQAYNEQFF. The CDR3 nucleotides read TGTGCCAGCAGCTTCCAGGCCTACAATGAGCAGTTCTTC. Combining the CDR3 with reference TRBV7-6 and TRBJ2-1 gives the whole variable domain GAGVSQSPRYKVTKRGQDVALRCDPISGHVSLYWYRQALGQGPEFLTYFNYEAQQDKSGLPNDRFSAERPEGSISTLTIQRTEQRDSAMYRCASSFQAYNEQFFGPGTRLTVL.

CDR3 sequence reads: CASSTLYQGNGYTF. Here the CDR3 DNA reads TGTGCCAGCAGTACTCTTTATCAGGGAAACGGCTACACCTTC. The chain is built from TRBV6-5 and TRBJ1-2, with a tentative D call TRBD1 (5 bases). V was clipped by 5 bases and J by 8 bases, with 18 bases between them. This CDR3 spans 14 amino acids. The V gene's germline CDR1 is MNHEY and CDR2 SVGAGI.

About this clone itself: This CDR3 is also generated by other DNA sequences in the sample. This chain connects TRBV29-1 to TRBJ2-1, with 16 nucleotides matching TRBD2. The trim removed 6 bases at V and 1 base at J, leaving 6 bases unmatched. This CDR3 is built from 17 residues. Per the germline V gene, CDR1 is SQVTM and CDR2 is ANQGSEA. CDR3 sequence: CSVQGTSGRGSYNEQFF. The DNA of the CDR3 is TGCAGCGTCCAAGGGACTAGCGGGAGGGGTTCCTACAATGAGCAGTTCTTC.

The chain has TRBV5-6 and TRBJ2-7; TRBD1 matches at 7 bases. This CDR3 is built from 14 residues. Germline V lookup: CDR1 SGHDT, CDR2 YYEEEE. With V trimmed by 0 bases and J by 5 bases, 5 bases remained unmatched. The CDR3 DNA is TGTGCCAGCAGCTTGGAAGGGGGCGCGGACGAGCAGTACTTC. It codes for CASSLEGGADEQYF.

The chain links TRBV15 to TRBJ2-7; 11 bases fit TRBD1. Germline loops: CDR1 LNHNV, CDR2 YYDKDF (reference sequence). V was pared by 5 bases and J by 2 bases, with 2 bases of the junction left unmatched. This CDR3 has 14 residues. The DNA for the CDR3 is TGTGCCACCAGCGGGGGACAGGGGGCCTACGAGCAGTACTTC. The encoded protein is CATSGGQGAYEQYF.

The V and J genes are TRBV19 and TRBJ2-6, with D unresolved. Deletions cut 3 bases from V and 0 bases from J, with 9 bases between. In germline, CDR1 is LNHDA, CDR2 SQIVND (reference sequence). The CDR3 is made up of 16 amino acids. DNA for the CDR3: TGTGCCAGTAGTATGAACACACCCTCTGGGGCCAACGTCCTGACTTTC. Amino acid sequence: CASSMNTPSGANVLTF.

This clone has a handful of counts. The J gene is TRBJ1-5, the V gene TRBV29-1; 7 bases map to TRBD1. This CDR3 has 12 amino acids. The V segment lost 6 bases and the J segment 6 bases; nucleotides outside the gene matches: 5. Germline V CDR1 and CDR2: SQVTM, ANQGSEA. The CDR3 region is CSVDRAGQPQHF. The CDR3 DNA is TGCAGCGTCGACAGGGCGGGTCAGCCCCAGCATTTT.

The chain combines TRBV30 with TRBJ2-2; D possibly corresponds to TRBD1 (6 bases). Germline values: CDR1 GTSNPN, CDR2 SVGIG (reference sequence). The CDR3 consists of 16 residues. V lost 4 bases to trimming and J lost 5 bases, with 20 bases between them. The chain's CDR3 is CAWTGDMMTTTGELFF. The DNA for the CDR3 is TGTGCCTGGACTGGGGACATGATGACGACAACCGGGGAGCTGTTTTTT.

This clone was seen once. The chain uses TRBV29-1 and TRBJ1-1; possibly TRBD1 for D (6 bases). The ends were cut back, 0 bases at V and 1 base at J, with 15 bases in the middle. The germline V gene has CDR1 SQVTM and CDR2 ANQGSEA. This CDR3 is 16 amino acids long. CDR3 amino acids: CSVEDLGGPENTEAFF. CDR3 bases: TGCAGCGTTGAAGATCTAGGGGGGCCGGAGAACACTGAAGCTTTCTTT. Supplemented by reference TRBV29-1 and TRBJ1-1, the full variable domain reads SAVISQKPSRDICQRGTSLTIQCQVDSQVTMMFWYRQQPGQSLTLIATANQGSEATYESGFVIDKFPISRPNLTFSTLTVSNMSPEDSSIYLCSVEDLGGPENTEAFFGQGTRLTVV.

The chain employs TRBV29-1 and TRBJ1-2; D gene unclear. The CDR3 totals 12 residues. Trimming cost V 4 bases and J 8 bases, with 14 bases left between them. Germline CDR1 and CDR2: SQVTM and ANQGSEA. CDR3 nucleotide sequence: TGCAGCGTTGGGACGGTTAAAGGGGGCTACACCTTC. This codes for CSVGTVKGGYTF.

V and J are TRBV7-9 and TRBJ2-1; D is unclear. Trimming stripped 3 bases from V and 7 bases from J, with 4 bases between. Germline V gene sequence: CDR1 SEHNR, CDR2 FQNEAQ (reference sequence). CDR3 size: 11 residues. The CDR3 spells CASSLVNEQFF. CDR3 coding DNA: TGTGCCAGCAGCTTGGTTAATGAGCAGTTCTTC. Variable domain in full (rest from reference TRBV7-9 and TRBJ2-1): DTGVSQNPRHKITKRGQNVTFRCDPISEHNRLYWYRQTLGQGPEFLTYFQNEAQLEKSRLLSDRFSAERPKGSFSTLEIQRTEQGDSAMYLCASSLVNEQFFGPGTRLTVL.

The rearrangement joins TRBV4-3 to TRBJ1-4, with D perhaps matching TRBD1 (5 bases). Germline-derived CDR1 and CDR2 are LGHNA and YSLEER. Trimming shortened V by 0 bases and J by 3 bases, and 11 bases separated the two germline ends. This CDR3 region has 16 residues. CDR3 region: CASSQDPHRSNEKLFF. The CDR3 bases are TGCGCCAGCAGCCAAGATCCGCACAGGTCTAATGAAAAACTGTTTTTT.

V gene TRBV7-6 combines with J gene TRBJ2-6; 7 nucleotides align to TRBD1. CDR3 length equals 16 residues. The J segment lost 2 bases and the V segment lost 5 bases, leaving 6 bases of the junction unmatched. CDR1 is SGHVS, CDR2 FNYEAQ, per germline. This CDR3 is CASSPPTGAGANVLTF. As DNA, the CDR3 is TGTGCCAGCAGCCCCCCTACAGGGGCTGGGGCCAACGTCCTGACTTTC.

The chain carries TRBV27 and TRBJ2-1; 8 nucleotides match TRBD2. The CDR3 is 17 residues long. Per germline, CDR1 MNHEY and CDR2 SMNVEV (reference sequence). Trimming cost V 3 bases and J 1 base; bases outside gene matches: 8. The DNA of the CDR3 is TGTGCCAGCAGTTTCTCCCCGGGACTAGGTTCCTACAATGAGCAGTTCTTC. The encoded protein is CASSFSPGLGSYNEQFF.

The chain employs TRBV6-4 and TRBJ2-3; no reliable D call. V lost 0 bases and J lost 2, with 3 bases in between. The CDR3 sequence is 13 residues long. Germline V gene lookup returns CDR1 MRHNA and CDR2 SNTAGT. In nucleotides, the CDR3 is TGTGCCAGCAGTGACTCGGCCACAGATACGCAGTATTTT. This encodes CASSDSATDTQYF.

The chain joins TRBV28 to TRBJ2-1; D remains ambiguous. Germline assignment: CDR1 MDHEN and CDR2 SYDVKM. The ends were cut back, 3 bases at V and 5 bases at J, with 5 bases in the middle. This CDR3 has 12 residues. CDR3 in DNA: TGTGCCAGCAGTTTTCCCAACAATGAGCAGTTCTTC. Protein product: CASSFPNNEQFF.

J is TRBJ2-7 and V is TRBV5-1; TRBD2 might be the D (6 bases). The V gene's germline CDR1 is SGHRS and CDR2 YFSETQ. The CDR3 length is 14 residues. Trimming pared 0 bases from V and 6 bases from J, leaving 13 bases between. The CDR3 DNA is TGCGCCAGCAGCTTGGTCTTGGAGGGTCGCGAGCAGTACTTC. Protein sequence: CASSLVLEGREQYF.

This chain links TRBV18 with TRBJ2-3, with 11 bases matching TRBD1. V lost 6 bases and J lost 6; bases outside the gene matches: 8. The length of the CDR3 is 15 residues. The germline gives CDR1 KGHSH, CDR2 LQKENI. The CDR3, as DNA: TGTGCCAGCTCCGCTGCGGGACAGGGGGTTGATACGCAGTATTTT. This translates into CASSAAGQGVDTQYF.